This T cell receptor (beta chain) was captured by sequencing in a study of cytomegalovirus exposure and HLA in healthy donors. Broader study findings: An ancestry cluster, one associated with Asian ancestry, reportedly showed fewer N-insertions than the roughly 610-donor mean in a later analysis. In a later analysis, at a false discovery rate of 0.05, 16,951 TCR beta sequences matched HLA alleles. The CMV antigen specificity of a few CMV-associated chains was confirmed through in vitro analysis. The authors enumerated 150 to 200 TCR beta chains as linked to cytomegalovirus.

Trimming took 3 bases from V and 2 from J, leaving 6 bases between them. Germline V gene sequence: CDR1 MNHNS, CDR2 SASEGT. The CDR3 sequence is 13 residues long. In the case of this clone: Its specificity is not known.

Vbeta (60) and Jbeta (13) primers were used in the PCR. Profiled with immunoSEQ multiplex PCR; TCRdb holds only in-frame clones, not every one. The sample includes 90,000 to 150,000 clones, over 60% of them seen just once. The TCR comes from a woman aged 40 to 50 in good health and CMV-seropositive. J is TRBJ2-3 and V is TRBV6-1; no reliable D call. Sequenced sample: PBMCs. In nucleotides, the CDR3 is TGTGCCAGCAGTGAGTTGTACACAGATACGCAGTATTTT. Translated: CASSELYTDTQYF.